This T cell receptor (beta chain) is drawn from a study of shared clonotypes between healthy human individuals. Sequenced by immunoSEQ multiplex PCR; TCRdb stores in-frame clones only, minus some. The table includes some 500,000 clones, roughly 95% detected once. This CDR3 contains 12 residues. Germline loops: CDR1 SNHLY, CDR2 FYNNEI. V lost 5 bases to trimming and J lost 2 bases, with 3 bases between them. The chain employs TRBV2 and TRBJ1-4; D is unresolved. This TCR derives from a woman in her twenties or thirties in good health. Sequencing input: naive CD4+ T cells sorted from blood. Subset specified: CD45RA+ positively selected. The CDR3 loop reads CASSSTNEKLFF. CDR3 DNA sequence: TGTGCCAGCAGTTCGACTAATGAAAAACTGTTTTTT.